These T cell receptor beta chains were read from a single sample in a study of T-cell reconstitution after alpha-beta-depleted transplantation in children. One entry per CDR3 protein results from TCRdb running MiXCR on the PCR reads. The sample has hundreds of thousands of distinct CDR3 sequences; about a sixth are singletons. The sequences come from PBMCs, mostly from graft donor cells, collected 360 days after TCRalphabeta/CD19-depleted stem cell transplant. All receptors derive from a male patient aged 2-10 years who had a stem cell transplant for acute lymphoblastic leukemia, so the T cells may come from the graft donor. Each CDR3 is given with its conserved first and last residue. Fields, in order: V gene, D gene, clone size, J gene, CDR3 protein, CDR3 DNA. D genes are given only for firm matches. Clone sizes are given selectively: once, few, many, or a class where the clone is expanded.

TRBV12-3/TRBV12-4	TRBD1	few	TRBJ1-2	CASSIAGGGYGYTF	TGTGCCAGCAGTATCGCAGGGGGCGGCTATGGCTACACCTTC
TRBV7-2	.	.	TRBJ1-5	CASSFWQKLPPHQPQHF	TGTGCCAGCAGCTTCTGGCAGAAACTACCCCCTCATCAGCCCCAGCATTTT
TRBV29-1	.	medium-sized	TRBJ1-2	CSVAPGSEGYTF	TGCAGCGTTGCACCAGGGTCGGAAGGCTACACCTTC
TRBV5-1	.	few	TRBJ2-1	CASSLGFGRSEQFF	TGCGCCAGCAGCTTGGGGTTCGGTCGATCCGAGCAGTTCTTC
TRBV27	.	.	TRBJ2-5	CASSFKGKGWETQYF	TGTGCCAGCAGTTTCAAGGGGAAGGGATGGGAGACCCAGTACTTC
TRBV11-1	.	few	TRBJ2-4	CASKAVAKNIQYF	TGTGCCAGTAAAGCGGTAGCCAAAAACATTCAGTACTTC
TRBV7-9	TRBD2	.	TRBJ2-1	CASSPTSGRINEQFF	TGTGCCAGCAGCCCGACTAGCGGGAGGATCAATGAGCAGTTCTTC
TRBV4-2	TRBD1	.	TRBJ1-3	CASSRTGDSGNTIYF	TGTGCCAGCAGCCGAACAGGGGACTCTGGAAACACCATATATTTT
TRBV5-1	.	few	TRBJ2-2	CASSLVEIGVYTGELFF	TGCGCCAGCAGCTTGGTGGAAATAGGGGTTTACACCGGGGAGCTGTTTTTT
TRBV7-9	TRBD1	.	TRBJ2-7	CASGPDRAVGEQYF	TGTGCCAGCGGGCCGGACAGGGCAGTGGGCGAGCAGTACTTC
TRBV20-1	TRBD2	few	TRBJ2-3	CSATQLAGGPDTQYF	TGCAGTGCTACTCAACTAGCGGGGGGGCCAGATACGCAGTATTTT
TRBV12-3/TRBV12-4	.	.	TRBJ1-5	CASSITLGREQPQHF	TGTGCCAGCAGTATCACCCTGGGCAGGGAACAGCCCCAGCATTTT
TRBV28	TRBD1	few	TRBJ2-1	CASSPGQGMNEQFF	TGTGCCAGCAGTCCGGGACAGGGTATGAATGAGCAGTTCTTC
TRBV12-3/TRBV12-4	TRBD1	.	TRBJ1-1	CASIETGGVTEAFF	TGTGCCAGCATCGAAACAGGGGGAGTCACTGAAGCTTTCTTT
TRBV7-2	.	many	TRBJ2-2	CASSLGVNTGELFF	TGTGCCAGCAGCTTAGGGGTCAACACCGGGGAGCTGTTTTTT
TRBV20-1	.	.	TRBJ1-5	CSARSGEINQPQHF	TGCAGTGCTAGATCGGGTGAAATCAATCAGCCCCAGCATTTT
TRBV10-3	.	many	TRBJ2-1	CAITANQGGTYNEQFF	TGTGCCATCACGGCTAATCAGGGCGGGACCTACAATGAGCAGTTCTTC
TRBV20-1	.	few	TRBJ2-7	CSARVLAVEQYF	TGCAGTGCTAGAGTACTAGCAGTCGAGCAGTACTTC
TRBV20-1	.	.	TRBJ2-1	CSARDFAGNEQFF	TGCAGTGCTAGAGATTTCGCAGGGAATGAGCAGTTCTTC
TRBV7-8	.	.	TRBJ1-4	CASSLELGENEKLFF	TGTGCCAGCAGCTTAGAACTGGGGGAAAATGAAAAACTGTTTTTT
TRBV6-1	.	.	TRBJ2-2	CATPRAGNTGELFF	TGTGCCACCCCAAGAGCGGGGAACACCGGGGAGCTGTTTTTT
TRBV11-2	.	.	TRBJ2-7	CASSLLGAQTPGEQYF	TGTGCCAGCAGCCTATTGGGGGCCCAAACCCCGGGCGAGCAGTACTTC
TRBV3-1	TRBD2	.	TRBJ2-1	CASSQIQLAGNDNEQFF	TGTGCCAGCAGCCAGATCCAACTAGCGGGAAACGACAATGAGCAGTTCTTC
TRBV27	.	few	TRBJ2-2	CASSLQPTTGELFF	TGTGCCAGCAGTCTCCAGCCTACGACCGGGGAGCTGTTTTTT
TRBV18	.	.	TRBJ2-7	CASSPMGGATYEQYF	TGTGCCAGCTCACCGATGGGGGGAGCAACCTACGAGCAGTACTTC
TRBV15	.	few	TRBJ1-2	CATSRFSGQINYGYTF	TGTGCCACCAGCAGATTCTCCGGGCAAATAAACTATGGCTACACCTTC
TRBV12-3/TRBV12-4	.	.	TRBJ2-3	CASTQPGSADTQYF	TGTGCCAGCACCCAGCCGGGGTCCGCAGATACGCAGTATTTT
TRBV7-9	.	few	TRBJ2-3	CASCPGLSTDTQYF	TGTGCCAGCTGTCCGGGACTTAGCACAGATACGCAGTATTTT
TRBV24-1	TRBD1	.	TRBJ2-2	CATGRQGTDTGELFF	TGTGCCACCGGCCGACAGGGGACGGACACCGGGGAGCTGTTTTTT
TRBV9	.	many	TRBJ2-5	CASSSNWETQYF	TGTGCCAGCAGCTCAAACTGGGAGACCCAGTACTTC
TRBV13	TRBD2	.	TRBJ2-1	CASSLSSGGFTYNEQFF	TGTGCCAGCAGCTTATCTAGCGGGGGGTTTACATACAATGAGCAGTTCTTC
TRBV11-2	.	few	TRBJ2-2	CASSFGTAGTGELFF	TGTGCCAGCAGCTTCGGGACAGCGGGCACCGGGGAGCTGTTTTTT
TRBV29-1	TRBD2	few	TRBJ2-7	CSARLAGVPYEQYF	TGCAGCGCACGACTAGCGGGCGTCCCCTACGAGCAGTACTTC
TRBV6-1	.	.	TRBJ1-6	CASSPNVGSYNSPLHF	TGTGCCAGCAGTCCCAATGTGGGATCCTATAATTCACCCCTCCACTTT
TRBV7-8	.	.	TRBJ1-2	CASKEGPTSRYGYTF	TGTGCCAGCAAGGAGGGACCTACGTCCCGCTATGGCTACACCTTC
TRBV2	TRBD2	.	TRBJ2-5	CASSESGTIHF	TGTGCCAGCAGTGAATCCGGGACTATACACTTC
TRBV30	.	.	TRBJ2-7	CAWSARRDYEQYF	TGTGCCTGGAGTGCACGGCGGGACTACGAGCAGTACTTC
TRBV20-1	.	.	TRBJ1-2	CSATTPGGPNYGYTF	TGCAGTGCGACAACCCCCGGGGGGCCGAACTATGGCTACACCTTC
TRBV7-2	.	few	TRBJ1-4	CASSFGQYTNEKLFF	TGTGCCAGCAGCTTCGGACAGTATACTAATGAAAAACTGTTTTTT
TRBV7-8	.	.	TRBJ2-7	CASSLAPAYEQYF	TGTGCCAGCAGCTTAGCGCCAGCCTACGAGCAGTACTTC
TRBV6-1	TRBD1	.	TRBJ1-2	CASSLLGTGGGYTF	TGTGCCAGCAGCCTCCTTGGGACAGGGGGTGGCTACACCTTC
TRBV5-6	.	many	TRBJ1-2	CASSLSGNYGYTF	TGTGCCAGCAGTCTATCGGGGAACTATGGCTACACCTTC
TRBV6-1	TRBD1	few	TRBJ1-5	CASSEAQGLNNQPQHF	TGTGCCAGCAGTGAAGCACAGGGGCTTAATAATCAGCCCCAGCATTTT
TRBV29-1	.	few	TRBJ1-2	CSVATGPNYGYTF	TGCAGCGTAGCCACAGGTCCCAACTATGGCTACACCTTC